This entry is about one TCR beta chain. The specificity of this receptor is unknown. Nothing much larger sits one base from this clone, and base qualities are not available. V lost 5 bases and J lost 8 bases; the stretch between them is 13 bases long. Including cysteine and phenylalanine, the CDR3 has 13 amino acids. Solely the CDR3 DNA is kept, with 39 bases framed from the first base. CDR1 and CDR2 are read off the germline V gene as MNHEY and SVGAGI. This entry comes from a study of blood T cell repertoires in COVID-19 (TCRdb year 2020). About the study as a whole: Samples covering the acute and convalescent phases of COVID-19 were provided by collaborators in the United States, Italy and Spain. The prospective study material was composed of cDNA or gDNA derived from T cells, B-cell-depleted T cells, or PBMCs. Nearly every sample came with metadata listing a de-identified subject ID, COVID-19 status, age in years and sex. Samples were obtained from the ongoing ImmuneRACE study (first 160 participants) and from some 1,200 subjects provided by 6 global collaborators. Where available, HLA class I and class II types were obtained from metadata supplied by the sample provider rather than from assay-based typing. The dataset comprised deeply sampled blood TCRbeta repertoires from subjects exposed to, actively infected with, or recovered from COVID-19. The repertoires were released in a freely available public database intended as a resource for research on the immune response to SARS-CoV-2.

The immunoSEQ Assay, a bias-controlled multiplex PCR, was used to amplify TCRbeta CDR3 regions from genomic DNA. Processing in the source paper ran as follows. Within the assay, amplification of reference gene primers was used to estimate how many nucleated cells each sample contained. To quantify the absolute abundance of each unique TCRbeta CDR3 rearrangement, sequence reads were collapsed and filtered. For each sample, productive Simpson clonality was calculated by taking the square root of Simpson's diversity index across productive rearrangements. TCRdb retrieved this table from immuneACCESS and kept in-frame rearrangements only. Not all clones are present; in checked studies, unresolved V genes account for under half, and no reason is known for the remainder. The V and J calls and the clone size are those of that table, but D and trimming were determined from the DNA. Here the sample has under 100,000 clones; around 90% occur a single time. The top ten clonotypes cover 4.5% to 5.5% of the sample.

At one collaborating source in Seattle, patients were enrolled during active infection and were followed longitudinally through the course of disease. The collaborating institutions used their own protocols to collect whole blood in K2EDTA tubes. For TCRbeta analysis, collaborators shipped samples in one of three forms: frozen whole blood, isolated PBMCs, or DNA extracted from either of those sample types. General study outcomes and caveats: Clinical and demographic metadata were provided uncurated, with the amount varying by source and participant.

The sequence joins TRBV6-5 to TRBJ2-1; a weak D assignment points to TRBD2 (6 bases agree). Material: peripheral blood. The sequence was collected from a man aged 55 to 70 with COVID-19, enrolled during active disease. The CDR3 in this case is CASSRKPGDEQFF. The nucleotides read TGTGCCAGCAGTCGCAAGCCGGGAGATGAGCAGTTCTTC.